This TCR beta chain is drawn from a study of blood T cell repertoires in COVID-19. This CDR3 has 15 amino acids. Trimming cost V 0 bases and J 5 bases; bases outside gene matches: 5. Germline lookup yields CDR1 MGHRA and CDR2 YSYEKL. Original handling: Scientists estimated how many nucleated cells there were by amplifying reference gene primers. Profiled with immunoSEQ multiplex PCR; TCRdb holds only in-frame clones, not every one. The V and J calls and clone size are taken from that table; D and trimming were inferred from the DNA. Here the sample spans about 150,000 clones, around 76% being singletons.

The source material was peripheral blood. The receptor comes from a man in his 60s with acute or convalescent COVID-19. The chain links TRBV4-1 to TRBJ2-5, with 8 bases that match TRBD2. CDR3 residues: CASSQDQRERETQYF. The DNA of the CDR3 is TGCGCCAGCAGCCAAGATCAGCGGGAGAGGGAGACCCAGTACTTC.